The sequence of this T cell receptor (beta chain) was determined in a study of shared clonotypes between healthy human individuals. About the study: The composition of the donors was a couple of women and three men aged 18 to 49. Per donor, three plates held CD4 naive cells, three held CD4 memory, two held CD8 naive and one held CD8 memory. Regarding the study as a whole: About 5% of naive CD4 clonotypes were common to four donors. Though the depth was large, rarefaction showed that sorted-subset sequencing was incomplete.

The naive CD8 subset, CD45RO-negative cells positively selected for CCR7, excluded terminally differentiated effector memory CD45RA+ cells. Sequencing used immunoSEQ multiplex PCR; TCRdb keeps in-frame clones, though not all of them. Of more than 2 million clones in the sample, 93% were seen once. Worth noting for this clone: Its specificity is unknown.

Trimming left V 1 base short and J 10 bases short, with 13 bases between. Germline V gene sequence: CDR1 LGHNA, CDR2 YSLEER. The CDR3 extends over 13 amino acids. The sample comprised naive CD8+ T cells from PBMCs. The source is a man younger than 35 in good health. Some clones in this sample may be carry-over from other donors' samples. V usage is TRBV4-3 and J usage is TRBJ1-1, with D possibly being TRBD1 (5 bases). The CDR3: CASSQVGGRGAFF. For the CDR3, the DNA is TGCGCCAGCAGCCAAGTTGGGGGTCGGGGAGCTTTCTTT.